The 30 T cell receptor beta chains presented below share a single source sample, sequenced in a study of cytomegalovirus exposure and HLA in healthy donors. In the PCR, 60 Vbeta and 13 Jbeta primers were used. Here immunoSEQ multiplex PCR was the method, and the copy in TCRdb shows in-frame clones only, minus some. The table lists roughly 100,000 clones, 75% to 90% of them singletons. The material sequenced was PBMCs. These receptors all stem from a young man in good health and CMV-seropositive.

J is TRBJ1-2 and V is TRBV11-2, with D uncertain. Trimming stripped 1 base from V and 2 bases from J, with 11 bases between. From germline, CDR1 is SGHAT and CDR2 FQNNGV. CDR3 length: 15 residues. The DNA for the CDR3 is TGTGCCAGCAGCTTAGGTTTCAGAACCAACTATGGCTACACCTTC. Its protein is CASSLGFRTNYGYTF.

In its sample, this clone was seen a few times. The chain uses TRBV28 and TRBJ1-2, with 7 nucleotides matching TRBD1. Trimming removed 2 bases from V and 8 bases from J; junction bases left unmatched: 5. The CDR3 length is 13 residues. The germline V gene encodes CDR1 MDHEN and CDR2 SYDVKM. CDR3 bases: TGTGCCAGCAGTTTAGATTCAGGGGGAGGCTACACCTTC. Translation gives CASSLDSGGGYTF.

A few counts support this clone. The chain recombines TRBV14 with TRBJ2-5, with D perhaps matching TRBD2 (5 bases). Trimming took off 5 bases at V and 2 bases at J, with 12 bases between the two ends. The CDR3 covers 14 residues. The germline V gene encodes CDR1 SGHDN and CDR2 FVKESK. In DNA form, the CDR3 reads TGTGCCAGCAGCACGATTGGGAGTCAAGAGACCCAGTACTTC. This translates into CASSTIGSQETQYF. Full variable domain (rest looked up from reference TRBV14 and TRBJ2-5): EAGVTQFPSHSVIEKGQTVTLRCDPISGHDNLYWYRRVMGKEIKFLLHFVKESKQDESGMPNNRFLAERTGGTYSTLKVQPAELEDSGVYFCASSTIGSQETQYFGPGTRLLVL.

This sequence joins TRBV9 and TRBJ2-2, with 10 bases that match TRBD1. The CDR3 sequence is 18 residues long. The V gene's germline CDR1 is SGDLS and CDR2 YYNGEE. V shed 4 bases and J 9 bases; nucleotides not matched to a gene: 18. The CDR3 nucleotides are TGTGCCAGCAGCTACCGACCCGGGACAGGGGATCAAATGAGGGAGCTGTTTTTT. This translates into CASSYRPGTGDQMRELFF.

The chain recombines TRBV4-3 with TRBJ2-2, with D possibly matching TRBD2 (5 bases). The CDR3 runs 16 residues. The germline V gene encodes CDR1 LGHNA and CDR2 YSLEER. Trimming stripped 0 bases from V and 5 bases from J, with 13 bases between. The CDR3 DNA follows: TGCGCCAGCAGCCAAGATAGAGGGTCAGGAACCGGGGAGCTGTTTTTT. It codes for CASSQDRGSGTGELFF.

The table lists this clone with a few counts. The chain carries TRBV4-1 and TRBJ1-5; 7 positions agree with TRBD1. CDR1 and CDR2 (germline): MGHRA, YSYEKL. The length of the CDR3 is 16 residues. Trimming took 3 bases from V and 3 from J; bases not matched to a gene: 8. CDR3 in DNA: TGCGCCAGCAGCCATGCTGACAGGGTTTACAATCAGCCCCAGCATTTT. Amino acid sequence: CASSHADRVYNQPQHF.

The chain uses TRBV6-5 and TRBJ2-5, with D perhaps matching TRBD1 (6 bases). This CDR3 has 15 residues. CDR1 and CDR2 (germline): MNHEY, SVGAGI. The V and J ends lost 5 bases and 2 bases respectively, with 15 bases between them. The CDR3 region is CASSPLGAVQETQYF. In nucleotides, the CDR3 is TGTGCCAGCAGTCCGTTGGGGGCCGTTCAAGAGACCCAGTACTTC.

The chain carries TRBV4-1 and TRBJ2-1; unclear D gene. CDR3 length: 15 amino acids. V lost 4 bases and J 0 bases, leaving 10 bases between the germline ends. Germline CDR1 is MGHRA and CDR2 is YSYEKL. DNA for the CDR3: TGCGCCAGCAGCCGCGAGAGTAGCTCCTACAATGAGCAGTTCTTC. Translation gives CASSRESSSYNEQFF.

The chain is built from TRBV12-5 and TRBJ1-5; D is ambiguous. This CDR3 contains 13 residues. V was clipped by 1 base and J by 7 bases, with 8 bases between them. CDR1 is LGHNT and CDR2 is FRNRAP in the germline V gene. CDR3 region: CASGLDSVQPQHF. Written as DNA, the CDR3 is TGTGCTAGTGGTTTGGACAGTGTCCAGCCCCAGCATTTT.

This clone was picked up a small number of times. The gene calls are TRBV5-1 and TRBJ2-1, with D possibly matching TRBD1 (5 bases). This CDR3 is 15 amino acids long. The ends were cut back, 0 bases at V and 2 bases at J, with 9 bases in the middle. In germline, CDR1 is SGHRS, CDR2 YFSETQ. CDR3 loop: CASSLEGSAYNEQFF. In DNA, the CDR3 is TGCGCCAGCAGCTTGGAGGGGTCAGCCTACAATGAGCAGTTCTTC.

J is TRBJ2-5 and V is TRBV5-1; D not certain. Germline V gene data show CDR1 as SGHRS and CDR2 as YFSETQ. Trimming removed 0 bases at V and 5 bases at J, with 14 bases between. This CDR3 region has 15 residues. The CDR3: CASSLVPQSPETQYF. DNA of the CDR3: TGCGCCAGCAGCTTGGTCCCACAGTCTCCGGAGACCCAGTACTTC.

The V call is TRBV28, the J call TRBJ2-1, with D tentatively TRBD1 (5 bases). Germline CDR1 and CDR2: MDHEN and SYDVKM. The CDR3 length is 13 residues. The V end was cut by 7 bases, the J end by 8 bases, with 15 bases between. The CDR3 nucleotides are TGTGCCAGCATCAACCCCGACAGCTATGAGCAGTTCTTC. Its translation: CASINPDSYEQFF.

V and J are TRBV7-8 and TRBJ2-3, with 9 bases that match TRBD2. Germline CDR1 is SGHVS and CDR2 is FQNEAQ. The V segment lost 2 bases and the J segment 6 bases; nucleotides outside the gene matches: 3. This CDR3 region has 14 residues. CDR3 protein: CASSLSGGWDTQYF. CDR3 in DNA: TGTGCCAGCAGCTTAAGCGGGGGGTGGGATACGCAGTATTTT.

The rearrangement joins TRBV29-1 to TRBJ2-6; D is possibly TRBD1 (6 bases). V shed 7 bases and J shed 0 bases, with 16 bases lying between them. In germline, CDR1 is SQVTM, CDR2 ANQGSEA. The CDR3 consists of 16 residues. CDR3 bases: TGCAGCGCAGGGACACCTGGGAGCTCTGGGGCCAACGTCCTGACTTTC. Its translation: CSAGTPGSSGANVLTF. The whole variable domain, remainder taken from reference TRBV29-1 and TRBJ2-6, is SAVISQKPSRDICQRGTSLTIQCQVDSQVTMMFWYRQQPGQSLTLIATANQGSEATYESGFVIDKFPISRPNLTFSTLTVSNMSPEDSSIYLCSAGTPGSSGANVLTFGAGSRLTVL.

The gene calls are TRBV30 and TRBJ1-5; D gene ambiguous. Per the germline V gene, CDR1 is GTSNPN and CDR2 is SVGIG (reference sequence). CDR3 length: 14 residues. Deletions cut 0 bases from V and 3 bases from J, with 9 bases between. CDR3 nucleotides: TGTGCCTGGAGTGTAAGGCAGGCCAATCAGCCCCAGCATTTT. It encodes CAWSVRQANQPQHF.

Comment on this clone: Other DNA sequences within the sample encode an identical CDR3. The chain is built from TRBV5-4 and TRBJ2-5; 12 bases match TRBD2. The germline V gene has CDR1 SGHNT and CDR2 YYREEE (reference sequence). The junction had 8 bases not matched to a gene; V was cut back by 3 bases and J by 5 bases. The CDR3 length is 16 residues. The CDR3 region is CASSSPTSGGGETQYF. In nucleotides, the CDR3 is TGTGCCAGCAGCTCTCCGACTAGCGGGGGAGGGGAGACCCAGTACTTC. Filled out from reference TRBV5-4 and TRBJ2-5, the complete variable domain reads ETGVTQSPTHLIKTRGQQVTLRCSSQSGHNTVSWYQQALGQGPQFIFQYYREEENGRGNFPPRFSGLQFPNYSSELNVNALELDDSALYLCASSSPTSGGGETQYFGPGTRLLVL.

V is TRBV7-3 and J is TRBJ1-1; no clear D. Trimming removed 0 bases at V and 7 bases at J, with 9 bases between. Germline CDR1 SGHTA, CDR2 FQGTGA. There are 13 residues in the CDR3. This chain's CDR3 is CASSLTRSDEAFF. DNA for the CDR3: TGTGCCAGCAGCTTAACGCGGTCGGATGAAGCTTTCTTT.

The chain carries TRBV15 and TRBJ2-7; 7 bases fit TRBD2. Unmatched junction bases numbered 13, after V lost 5 bases and J lost 6 bases. The CDR3 contains 15 residues. CDR1 is LNHNV and CDR2 is YYDKDF in the germline V gene (reference sequence). CDR3 DNA: TGTGCCACCAGCCAGACTAGCCAAAACGTACGCGAGCAGTACTTC. The encoded protein is CATSQTSQNVREQYF.

This chain uses TRBV5-3 with TRBJ2-5; 11 bases line up with TRBD2. TRBV5-3 counts as an open reading frame of uncertain function. The CDR3 runs to 18 residues. Trimming at V came to 1 base and at J to 2 bases, leaving 10 bases not matched to a gene. The CDR3 DNA reads TGTGCCAGAAGCTTGAAAGGGCTAGCGGGGGGTTTGCAAGAGACCCAGTACTTC. Translating it yields CARSLKGLAGGLQETQYF.

This chain uses TRBV27 with TRBJ1-6; D uncertain. The CDR3 runs to 16 residues. CDR1 MNHEY and CDR2 SMNVEV come from the germline V gene (reference sequence). Trimming shortened V by 0 bases and J by 9 bases, and 15 bases separated the two germline ends. CDR3 DNA: TGTGCCAGCAGTTTATCCCCAGCAGGCATGACTTCACCCCTCCACTTT. Protein product: CASSLSPAGMTSPLHF.

The genes are TRBV4-3 and TRBJ1-6; TRBD1 matches at 8 bases. The CDR3 runs to 17 residues. Germline CDR1 reads LGHNA; CDR2 reads YSLEER. V was clipped by 0 bases and J by 10 bases; unmatched bases: 11. As DNA, the CDR3 is TGCGCCAGCAGCCAAGAGACCCCCTGGACAGGGCACTCACCCCTCCACTTT. The encoded protein is CASSQETPWTGHSPLHF.

The gene calls are TRBV29-1 and TRBJ2-5; no definite D call. Trimming cost V 6 bases and J 1 base, with 9 bases left between them. The V gene's germline CDR1 is SQVTM and CDR2 ANQGSEA. CDR3 length equals 12 residues. The CDR3 here is CSVLEGQETQYF. The CDR3 nucleotides read TGCAGCGTCCTAGAAGGCCAAGAGACCCAGTACTTC.

The V call is TRBV5-4, the J call TRBJ1-3; a possible D gene is TRBD1 (5 bases). With 4 bases removed from V and 0 bases from J, the gap between germline ends came to 17 bases. This CDR3 contains 17 residues. Germline V gene lookup returns CDR1 SGHNT and CDR2 YYREEE (reference sequence). CDR3: CASSNETAGFSGNTIYF. The DNA of the CDR3 is TGTGCCAGCAGCAACGAAACCGCAGGGTTCTCTGGAAACACCATATATTTT.

This clone was recorded once. The chain carries TRBV6-1 and TRBJ1-5, with D tentatively TRBD1 (5 bases). The V gene's germline CDR1 is MNHNS and CDR2 SASEGT. This CDR3 has 15 residues. V was cut by 3 bases and J by 4 bases, with 13 bases left in between. The CDR3 sequence: CASSDWGRPNQPQHF. For the CDR3, the DNA is TGTGCCAGCAGTGATTGGGGCAGGCCGAATCAGCCCCAGCATTTT.

This clone showed up just a few times. This rearrangement joins TRBV25-1 to TRBJ2-7; 10 nucleotides align to TRBD1. Germline assignment: CDR1 MGHDK and CDR2 SYGVNS. Trimming at V came to 3 bases and at J to 6 bases, leaving 5 bases not matched to a gene. This CDR3 region has 14 residues. CDR3 protein: CASSEGTGAPEQYF. The CDR3 bases are TGTGCCAGCAGTGAGGGGACAGGGGCCCCCGAGCAGTACTTC.

The V and J genes are TRBV4-2 and TRBJ1-5; TRBD1 matches 7 bases. Germline V lookup: CDR1 LGHNA, CDR2 YNFKEQ. J gave up 3 bases and V 1 base, and 3 bases lay outside the gene matches. The CDR3 is 15 amino acids. CDR3 DNA: TGTGCCAGCAGCCAAGGGGACAGCATCAATCAGCCCCAGCATTTT. It specifies CASSQGDSINQPQHF.

V gene TRBV2 combines with J gene TRBJ2-5, with TRBD1 matching 7 bases. The J call may be incorrect, as the DNA end agrees better with TRBJ2-7. CDR1 is SNHLY, CDR2 FYNNEI, per germline. The CDR3 contains 16 residues. CDR3 protein: CASSEDRDSAIHEQYF. The CDR3 region has the DNA TGTGCCAGCAGTGAAGACCGGGACAGCGCTATCCACGAGCAGTACTTC.

This clone has a handful of counts. The chain couples TRBV10-3 to TRBJ2-1; 11 nucleotides align to TRBD2. The CDR3 runs 15 residues. Germline V lookup: CDR1 ENHRY, CDR2 SYGVKD. V shed 6 bases, J shed 2 bases, and the junction held 3 bases outside the gene matches. CDR3 DNA: TGTGCCATCAGAGATAGCGGGGGGGCCTACAATGAGCAGTTCTTC. Its protein product is CAIRDSGGAYNEQFF.

The chain uses TRBV2 and TRBJ2-7; TRBD1 is a possible D gene (6 bases). Per the germline V gene, CDR1 is SNHLY and CDR2 is FYNNEI. The CDR3 totals 11 residues. Trimming shortened V by 7 bases and J by 6 bases, and 10 bases separated the two germline ends. In nucleotides, the CDR3 is TGTGCCAGCATAGGGGGTGGCGAGCAGTACTTC. As protein: CASIGGGEQYF.

The chain uses TRBV5-1 and TRBJ2-7; TRBD1 is a possible D gene (6 bases). Germline CDR1 SGHRS, CDR2 YFSETQ. Deletions cut 4 bases from V and 5 bases from J, with 19 bases between. This CDR3 spans 15 amino acids. CDR3 sequence reads: CASSKQTGAGDEQYF. The CDR3 DNA sequence: TGCGCCAGCAGCAAACAGACAGGTGCAGGTGACGAGCAGTACTTC. Drawing the rest from reference TRBV5-1 and TRBJ2-7, the complete variable domain is KAGVTQTPRYLIKTRGQQVTLSCSPISGHRSVSWYQQTPGQGLQFLFEYFSETQRNKGNFPGRFSGRQFSNSRSEMNVSTLELGDSALYLCASSKQTGAGDEQYFGPGTRLTVT.